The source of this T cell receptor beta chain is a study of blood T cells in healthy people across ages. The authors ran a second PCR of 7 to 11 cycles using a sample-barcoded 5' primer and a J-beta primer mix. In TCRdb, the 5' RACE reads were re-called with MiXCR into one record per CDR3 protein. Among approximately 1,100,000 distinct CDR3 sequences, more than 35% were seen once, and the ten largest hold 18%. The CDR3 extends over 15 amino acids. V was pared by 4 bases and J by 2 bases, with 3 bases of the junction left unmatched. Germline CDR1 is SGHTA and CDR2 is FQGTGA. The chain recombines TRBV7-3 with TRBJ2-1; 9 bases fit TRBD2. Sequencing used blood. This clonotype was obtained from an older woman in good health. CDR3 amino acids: CASSWIAGAYNEQFF. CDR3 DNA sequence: TGTGCCAGCAGCTGGATAGCGGGAGCCTACAATGAGCAGTTCTTC.